This T cell receptor beta chain was sequenced in a study of human T cells and chemical hapten exposure. As for the study in general: The use of 2% DPC on around 2 cm by around 2 cm of upper inner arm skin constituted sensitization. DPC (0.01%) was patch tested on the upper back and read at 6 days.

This clonotype has ten or more counts. Its specificity is unknown. Study-level findings and limits: High-frequency TCRs, those above 1 in 1000, stayed the same after DPC sensitization.

Time point indicated: patch test 1, 2 weeks after DPC sensitization. Treatment defined: therapeutic diphenylcyclopropenone sensitization with weekly scalp DPC. Blood collection took place prior to placing each patch test. A single record per CDR3 protein comes from TCRdb applying MiXCR to the RACE reads. The sample has around 110,000 distinct CDR3 sequences, 12% seen once; the top ten hold 1.1% to 1.5%. The CDR3 covers 15 residues. Germline CDR1 and CDR2: MDHEN and SYDVKM. Trimming took 3 bases from V and 3 from J, leaving 12 bases between them. This chain connects TRBV28 to TRBJ2-4; possibly TRBD1 for D (5 bases). This material consisted of whole blood, taken in connection with sensitization to the hapten diphenylcyclopropenone (DPC). The origin of this receptor is a woman between 50 and 59 years old with alopecia areata. Some clones in this sample may be carry-over from other donors' samples. CDR3 protein: CASSFKGSRKNIQYF. The CDR3 DNA reads TGTGCCAGCAGTTTCAAGGGGTCACGCAAAAACATTCAGTACTTC.